The 32 T cell receptor beta chains below come from one sample, sequenced in a study of blood T cell repertoires in COVID-19. Profiled with immunoSEQ multiplex PCR; TCRdb holds only in-frame clones, not every one. The table records hundreds of thousands of clones, under 95% of them present only once. Sequenced input: peripheral blood. The receptors here all came from a woman under 30 who had recovered from COVID-19.

This chain connects TRBV9 to TRBJ1-1, with D maybe TRBD1 (5 bases). The V and J ends lost 3 bases and 2 bases respectively, with 11 bases between them. In germline, CDR1 is SGDLS, CDR2 YYNGEE. CDR3 size: 14 residues. CDR3 nucleotides: TGTGCCAGCAGCGCGGGACTATCCAACACTGAAGCTTTCTTT. This codes for CASSAGLSNTEAFF.

The chain links TRBV5-1 to TRBJ2-1; 7 bases fit TRBD2. V lost 3 bases, J lost 4 bases, and 10 bases stayed unmatched. The CDR3 length is 16 residues. CDR1 is SGHRS and CDR2 is YFSETQ in the germline V gene. The CDR3 DNA is TGCGCCAGCAGCTGGACTGCTAGCGGAGGTTACAATGAGCAGTTCTTC. Protein product: CASSWTASGGYNEQFF.

The V gene is TRBV11-2, the J gene TRBJ2-5, with 9 positions matching TRBD2. With V trimmed by 0 bases and J by 0 bases, 5 bases remained unmatched. Germline V gene sequence: CDR1 SGHAT, CDR2 FQNNGV. This CDR3 region has 17 residues. CDR3 bases: TGTGCCAGCAGCTTAGATTTGGCGGGAGGGTACCAAGAGACCCAGTACTTC. Its protein product is CASSLDLAGGYQETQYF.

V gene TRBV5-6 combines with J gene TRBJ1-1; D is perhaps TRBD1 (6 bases). With 4 bases removed from V and 7 bases from J, the gap between germline ends came to 17 bases. CDR3 length: 14 residues. CDR1 and CDR2 (germline): SGHDT, YYEEEE. CDR3 nucleotide sequence: TGTGCCAGCAGCCGAACCCGGGGGGCTCTTGAAGCTTTCTTT. Translation: CASSRTRGALEAFF.

This rearrangement joins TRBV7-9 to TRBJ2-7, with TRBD1 identical over 9 bases. There are 17 residues in the CDR3. CDR1 is SEHNR, CDR2 FQNEAQ, per germline (reference sequence). V shed 4 bases, J shed 2 bases, and the junction held 12 bases outside the gene matches. CDR3 region: CASSSERGQGTTYEQYV. CDR3 nucleotides: TGTGCCAGCAGCTCGGAGCGTGGACAGGGGACGACCTACGAGCAGTACGTC.

In nucleotides, the CDR3 is TGTGCCAGCAGTGTGCGGGGGACCCAGTACTTC. Residues: CASSVRGTQYF. The V gene is TRBV12-3 or TRBV12-4, the J gene TRBJ2-5; D might be TRBD2 (6 bases). V gave up 5 bases and J gave up 7 bases, with 8 bases separating them. The CDR3 is 11 residues long.

The gene calls are TRBV30 and TRBJ2-3; TRBD2 agrees at 7 bases. The junction had 6 bases not matched to a gene; V was cut back by 4 bases and J by 2 bases. The germline gives CDR1 GTSNPN, CDR2 SVGIG (reference sequence). The CDR3 totals 14 residues. This CDR3 reads CAWTRGEFTDTQYF. The CDR3 bases are TGTGCCTGGACCCGGGGGGAATTCACAGATACGCAGTATTTT.

The chain links TRBV10-3 to TRBJ1-1; 10 bases are shared with TRBD1. The germline CDR1 and CDR2 sequences are ENHRY and SYGVKD. The CDR3 loop spans 15 amino acids. J was trimmed by 10 bases and V by 0 bases; bases with no gene match: 8. This chain's CDR3 is CAISESMGTGEGAFF. Written as DNA, the CDR3 is TGTGCCATCAGTGAGTCGATGGGGACAGGGGAGGGAGCTTTCTTT.

The J gene is TRBJ2-3, the V gene TRBV11-2, with TRBD2 matching over 15 bases. Trimming at V came to 5 bases and at J to 3 bases, leaving 9 bases not matched to a gene. Germline V gene data show CDR1 as SGHAT and CDR2 as FQNNGV. The CDR3 totals 18 residues. CDR3 amino acids: CASSRTSGRDFWTDTQYF. CDR3 in DNA: TGTGCCAGCAGCCGGACTAGCGGGAGGGATTTCTGGACAGATACGCAGTATTTT.

V gene TRBV2 combines with J gene TRBJ1-6; D remains unclear. CDR1 and CDR2 from the germline V gene are SNHLY and FYNNEI. This CDR3 is built from 13 residues. V lost 6 bases and J lost 11, with 14 bases in between. The CDR3, as DNA: TGTGCCAGCAGAGACATTCGGGGTGCACCCCTCCACTTT. This encodes CASRDIRGAPLHF.

Concerning this clone itself: The sample carries other DNA sequences with the same CDR3. V and J are TRBV19 and TRBJ2-1, with TRBD2 identical over 12 bases. The V gene end was trimmed by 5 bases and the J gene end by 4 bases; junction bases not matched to a gene: 0. This CDR3 is built from 14 residues. CDR1 is LNHDA and CDR2 is SQIVND in the germline V gene (reference sequence). The CDR3 coding sequence is TGTGCCAGTAGTGGGACTAGCGGGTACAATGAGCAGTTCTTC. Amino acid sequence: CASSGTSGYNEQFF.

In this sample, this clone turned up a few times. The V and J genes are TRBV11-3 and TRBJ2-7; possible D gene TRBD2, 6 bases. Per germline, CDR1 SGHNT and CDR2 YENEEA. The length of the CDR3 is 15 residues. The V end lost 1 base, the J end lost 0 bases, and 10 bases lay between the germline ends. The CDR3 coding sequence is TGTGCCAGCAGCTTAGGCGGGATGAGCTCCTACGAGCAGTACGTC. This translates into CASSLGGMSSYEQYV.

This chain joins TRBV4-3 and TRBJ2-1; D may be TRBD1 (6 bases). The ends were cut back, 0 bases at V and 2 bases at J, with 11 bases in the middle. The CDR3 is made up of 16 amino acids. CDR1 LGHNA and CDR2 YSLEER come from the germline V gene. CDR3 in amino acids: CASSQERDIAYNEQFF. The CDR3 nucleotides are TGCGCCAGCAGCCAAGAGAGGGACATAGCCTACAATGAGCAGTTCTTC.

V is TRBV9 and J is TRBJ1-1, with a tentative D call TRBD1 (6 bases). Trimming shortened V by 4 bases and J by 1 base, and 14 bases separated the two germline ends. Per germline, CDR1 SGDLS and CDR2 YYNGEE. The CDR3 is 15 residues long. CDR3 DNA sequence: TGTGCCAGCAGCCCCCAAGGGACACAGAACACTGAAGCTTTCTTT. Translated, it gives CASSPQGTQNTEAFF.

V and J are TRBV6-1 and TRBJ1-1, with D perhaps TRBD1 (5 bases). Per germline, CDR1 MNHNS and CDR2 SASEGT. Trimming stripped 1 base from V and 10 bases from J, with 16 bases between. This CDR3 spans 14 amino acids. The CDR3 bases are TGTGCCAGCAGTGAAGAGGATAGGGGCCTCGGAGCTTTCTTT. Translating gives CASSEEDRGLGAFF.

J is TRBJ2-2 and V is TRBV11-2, with TRBD2 matching 7 bases. Germline CDR1 SGHAT, CDR2 FQNNGV. Trimming removed 5 bases from V and 7 bases from J; junction bases left unmatched: 13. This CDR3 contains 16 residues. CDR3 amino acids: CASSPIRGEKGGELFF. In DNA, the CDR3 is TGTGCCAGCAGCCCGATACGGGGGGAGAAGGGCGGGGAGCTGTTTTTT.

The genes are TRBV6-6 and TRBJ1-6; TRBD1 aligns across 7 bases. The CDR3 sequence is 16 residues long. After removal of 6 bases from V and 8 bases from J, the junction contained 13 bases not matched to a gene. Germline CDR1 is MNHNY and CDR2 is SVGAGI (reference sequence). The CDR3 protein is CASRPGFGQAYSPLHF. In nucleotides, the CDR3 is TGTGCCAGCAGGCCCGGATTTGGACAGGCGTATTCACCCCTCCACTTT.

The chain recombines TRBV5-1 with TRBJ1-1, with 8 bases lining up with TRBD1. This CDR3 comprises 14 residues. The J segment lost 2 bases and the V segment lost 4 bases, leaving 4 bases of the junction unmatched. Per the germline V gene, CDR1 is SGHRS and CDR2 is YFSETQ. The CDR3 coding sequence is TGCGCCAGCAGCCCGGACAGGGCTAACACTGAAGCTTTCTTT. The encoded protein is CASSPDRANTEAFF.

V is TRBV21-1 and J is TRBJ1-5. TRBV21-1 is deemed a pseudogene. The CDR3 spans 20 residues. The CDR3 here is CASSKVSILLTPNSNQPQHF. Here the CDR3 DNA reads TGTGCCAGCAGCAAAGTTTCGATCCTCCTGACTCCTAATAGCAATCAGCCCCAGCATTTT.

The genes are TRBV5-8 and TRBJ1-1; a weak D match, TRBD1 (5 bases). Germline CDR1 and CDR2: SGHTS and YDEGEE. V lost 6 bases and J 3 bases, leaving 18 bases between the germline ends. The CDR3 totals 15 residues. CDR3 in amino acids: CASIPERGRDTEAFF. The CDR3 DNA is TGTGCCAGCATCCCGGAGAGAGGCAGGGACACTGAAGCTTTCTTT.

The rearrangement uses TRBV18 and TRBJ2-1; 9 bases are a match to TRBD2. J gave up 8 bases and V 9 bases, and 8 bases lay outside the gene matches. The V gene's germline CDR1 is KGHSH and CDR2 LQKENI. The CDR3 sequence is 13 residues long. The CDR3 DNA reads TGTGCCAGTCAGGGACTAGCTTCACATGAGCAGTTCTTC. Amino acids: CASQGLASHEQFF.

The rearrangement uses TRBV5-4 and TRBJ2-3, with 12 bases that match TRBD2. The V gene end was trimmed by 0 bases and the J gene end by 3 bases; junction bases not matched to a gene: 14. The CDR3 length is 20 residues. Per the germline V gene, CDR1 is SGHNT and CDR2 is YYREEE (reference sequence). CDR3 in DNA: TGTGCCAGCAGCTTGGGCGGGGCGATAGGACTAGCGGGATTGACAGATACGCAGTATTTT. It specifies CASSLGGAIGLAGLTDTQYF.

V gene TRBV6-5 combines with J gene TRBJ2-3; 8 positions match TRBD2. J lost 3 bases, V lost 6 bases, and 8 bases had no gene match. Looked up from germline, CDR1 is MNHEY and CDR2 is SVGAGI. This CDR3 spans 15 amino acids. CDR3 protein: CASRFSSGFTDTQYF. In DNA, the CDR3 is TGTGCCAGCAGGTTCTCTAGCGGGTTTACAGATACGCAGTATTTT.

This clone has only one observation. This chain joins TRBV7-2 and TRBJ1-4; 9 nucleotides line up with TRBD1. CDR1 and CDR2 (germline): SGHTA, FQGNSA. V gave up 4 bases and J gave up 8 bases; unmatched junction bases: 8. This CDR3 is built from 15 residues. The CDR3 DNA reads TGTGCCAGCAGCTCAAGGACAGGGGTCGGCGAAAAACTGTTTTTT. Translating gives CASSSRTGVGEKLFF.

V is TRBV5-1 and J is TRBJ1-2; 8 bases align to TRBD1. V trimming: 0 bases; J trimming: 1 base; junction bases outside the gene matches: 2. Germline V gene sequence: CDR1 SGHRS, CDR2 YFSETQ. The CDR3 is 15 amino acids. The CDR3 is CASSLEQGDNYGYTF. The CDR3 region has the DNA TGCGCCAGCAGCTTGGAACAGGGGGATAACTATGGCTACACCTTC. Looking up the rest from reference TRBV5-1 and TRBJ1-2 gives the full variable domain: KAGVTQTPRYLIKTRGQQVTLSCSPISGHRSVSWYQQTPGQGLQFLFEYFSETQRNKGNFPGRFSGRQFSNSRSEMNVSTLELGDSALYLCASSLEQGDNYGYTFGSGTRLTVV.

In the case of this clone: Other DNA sequences in the same sample also yield this CDR3. V usage is TRBV6-5 and J usage is TRBJ1-1, with D perhaps TRBD1 (6 bases). The V gene lost 6 bases and the J gene lost 8 bases, with 10 bases spanning the gap. In germline, CDR1 is MNHEY, CDR2 SVGAGI. The CDR3 has 11 amino acids. In nucleotides, the CDR3 is TGTGCCAGCAGAACCCAGGGGGAAGCTTTCTTT. This sequence encodes CASRTQGEAFF.

V is TRBV28 and J is TRBJ1-2, with D possibly being TRBD1 (5 bases). The V gene lost 3 bases and the J gene lost 8 bases, with 16 bases spanning the gap. Germline CDR1 reads MDHEN; CDR2 reads SYDVKM. The CDR3 sequence is 14 residues long. CDR3 residues: CASSLRNLSGGYTF. The CDR3, as DNA: TGTGCCAGCAGTTTGCGAAACCTCTCAGGGGGCTACACCTTC.

This sequence joins TRBV5-4 and TRBJ2-1; the match to TRBD1 covers 8 bases. This CDR3 has 16 amino acids. Germline CDR1 SGHNT, CDR2 YYREEE (reference sequence). The trim removed 4 bases at V and 4 bases at J, leaving 10 bases unmatched. DNA of the CDR3: TGTGCCAGCAGCCCAGGACAGGGTATCTCTTACAATGAGCAGTTCTTC. Protein product: CASSPGQGISYNEQFF.

The chain employs TRBV11-3 and TRBJ2-3, with 10 nucleotides matching TRBD2. With 5 bases clipped from V and 6 bases from J, the junction kept 5 bases outside the gene matches. The length of the CDR3 is 14 residues. Germline-derived CDR1 and CDR2 are SGHNT and YENEEA. The CDR3 coding sequence is TGTGCCAGCAGCCTACTAGCGGGAATTGATACGCAGTATTTT. Protein: CASSLLAGIDTQYF.

The rearrangement links TRBV7-9 to TRBJ2-1, with TRBD2 matching over 10 bases. The V gene's germline CDR1 is SEHNR and CDR2 FQNEAQ (reference sequence). This CDR3 comprises 15 residues. V shed 2 bases and J 8 bases; nucleotides not matched to a gene: 6. This CDR3 reads CASSLILAGEDEQFF. The CDR3 DNA reads as TGTGCCAGCAGCTTAATTCTAGCGGGAGAGGATGAGCAGTTCTTC.

The V gene is TRBV6-1, the J gene TRBJ2-2, with D perhaps matching TRBD2 (6 bases). Germline assignment: CDR1 MNHNS and CDR2 SASEGT. CDR3 length equals 15 residues. Trimming left V 2 bases short and J 0 bases short, with 7 bases between. The CDR3 region is CASSEWTTNTGELFF. In nucleotides, the CDR3 is TGTGCCAGCAGTGAATGGACTACGAACACCGGGGAGCTGTTTTTT.

The chain has TRBV29-1 and TRBJ1-6; weak D call: TRBD1 (6 bases). Germline CDR1 is SQVTM and CDR2 is ANQGSEA. V lost 4 bases to trimming and J lost 8 bases, with 18 bases between them. The CDR3 covers 15 residues. The CDR3 DNA is TGCAGCGTTGGAGTCGCAGGGGAAATGGATTCACCCCTCCACTTT. Its protein is CSVGVAGEMDSPLHF. Combining the CDR3 with reference TRBV29-1 and TRBJ1-6 gives the whole variable domain SAVISQKPSRDICQRGTSLTIQCQVDSQVTMMFWYRQQPGQSLTLIATANQGSEATYESGFVIDKFPISRPNLTFSTLTVSNMSPEDSSIYLCSVGVAGEMDSPLHFGNGTRLTVT.